Sequencing of this T cell receptor beta chain was carried out in a study of cytomegalovirus exposure and HLA in healthy donors. V lost 2 bases, J lost 4 bases, and 12 bases lay in between. Germline-derived CDR1 and CDR2 are SNHLY and FYNNEI. The length of the CDR3 is 14 residues. A single count supports this clone. As yet, its antigen is unknown. Amplification used 60 Vbeta primers and 13 Jbeta primers. Profiled with immunoSEQ multiplex PCR; TCRdb holds only in-frame clones, not every one. The sample has some 65,000 clones; roughly 70% are singletons. Findings and limits, study-wide: In a later analysis, DRB1 alleles had the most associated TCRs; HLA-C alleles the fewest. HLA alleles were associated with 16,951 TCR beta sequences in a later analysis at 0.05 false discovery rate.

The chain joins TRBV2 to TRBJ2-7; a weak D match, TRBD1 (5 bases). The specimen was PBMCs. The origin of this receptor is a man aged 45-65 years in good health and CMV-seropositive. This CDR3 reads CASSEFRAPYEQYF. CDR3 DNA: TGTGCCAGCAGTGAATTCAGGGCTCCTTACGAGCAGTACTTC.